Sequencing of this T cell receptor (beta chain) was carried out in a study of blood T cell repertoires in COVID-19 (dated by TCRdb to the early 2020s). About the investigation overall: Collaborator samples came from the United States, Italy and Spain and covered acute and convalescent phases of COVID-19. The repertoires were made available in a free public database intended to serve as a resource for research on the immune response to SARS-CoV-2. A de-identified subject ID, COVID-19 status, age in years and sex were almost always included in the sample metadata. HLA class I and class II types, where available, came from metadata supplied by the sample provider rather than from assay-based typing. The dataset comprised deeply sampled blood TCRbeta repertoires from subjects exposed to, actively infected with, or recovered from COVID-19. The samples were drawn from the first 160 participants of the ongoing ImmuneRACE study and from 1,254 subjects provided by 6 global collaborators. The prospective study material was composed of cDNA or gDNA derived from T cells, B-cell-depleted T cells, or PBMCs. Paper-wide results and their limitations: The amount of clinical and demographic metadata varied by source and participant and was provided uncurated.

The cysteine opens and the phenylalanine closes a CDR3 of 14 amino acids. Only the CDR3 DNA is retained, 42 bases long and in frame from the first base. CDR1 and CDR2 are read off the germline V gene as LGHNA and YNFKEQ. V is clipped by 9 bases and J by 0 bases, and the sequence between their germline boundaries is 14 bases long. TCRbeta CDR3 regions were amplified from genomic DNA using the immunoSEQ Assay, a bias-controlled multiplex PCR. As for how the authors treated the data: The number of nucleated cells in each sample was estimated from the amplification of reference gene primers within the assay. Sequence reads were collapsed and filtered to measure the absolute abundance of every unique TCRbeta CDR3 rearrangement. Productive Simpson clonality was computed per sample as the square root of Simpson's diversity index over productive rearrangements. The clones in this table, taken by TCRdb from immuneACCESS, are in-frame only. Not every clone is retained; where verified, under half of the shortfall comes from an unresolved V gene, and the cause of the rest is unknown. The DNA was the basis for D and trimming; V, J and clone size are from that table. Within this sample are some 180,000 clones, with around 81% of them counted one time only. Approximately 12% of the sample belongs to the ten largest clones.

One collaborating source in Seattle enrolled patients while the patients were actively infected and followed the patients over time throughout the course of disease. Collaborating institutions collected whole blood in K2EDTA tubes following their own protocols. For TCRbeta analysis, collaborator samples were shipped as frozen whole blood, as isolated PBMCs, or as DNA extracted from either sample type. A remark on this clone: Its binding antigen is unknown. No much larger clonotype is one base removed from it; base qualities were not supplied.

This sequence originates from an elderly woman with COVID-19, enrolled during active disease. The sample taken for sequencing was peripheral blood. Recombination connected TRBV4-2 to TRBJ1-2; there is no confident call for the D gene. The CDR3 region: CASSEGEANYGYTF. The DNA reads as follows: TGTGCCAGTAGCGAGGGCGAAGCTAACTATGGCTACACCTTC.